Shown below are 30 T cell receptor beta chains from a single sample sequenced in a study of blood T cell repertoires in COVID-19. Libraries were prepared by immunoSEQ multiplex PCR; TCRdb keeps only in-frame clonotypes and omits some of them. The table shows roughly 100,000 clones, with roughly four fifths occurring only once. Sequences were obtained from peripheral blood. These receptor sequences come from a man between 35 and 55 years old with active or convalescent COVID-19.

The V gene is TRBV12-3 or TRBV12-4, the J gene TRBJ2-3; D is possibly TRBD1 (6 bases). V was shortened by 6 bases and J by 10 bases, with 17 bases between the two germline ends. This CDR3 has 13 residues. The CDR3 DNA follows: TGTGCCAGCAGCACCTCAGGGGCCGGCTCGCAGTATTTT. As protein: CASSTSGAGSQYF.

The chain couples TRBV7-2 to TRBJ1-3; no definite D call. With 5 bases removed from V and 3 bases from J, the gap between germline ends came to 14 bases. Germline loops: CDR1 SGHTA, CDR2 FQGNSA. This CDR3 has 15 amino acids. CDR3 nucleotide sequence: TGTGCCAGCAGCCGGGGTACGGGAGTTGGAAACACCATATATTTT. It yields the protein CASSRGTGVGNTIYF.

The V call is TRBV5-5, the J call TRBJ1-3; no firm D call. CDR1 and CDR2 from the germline V gene are SGHKS and YYEKEE (reference sequence). This CDR3 contains 15 residues. V gave up 4 bases and J gave up 0 bases, with 11 bases separating them. The CDR3 reads CASSRGDASGNTIYF. CDR3 nucleotide sequence: TGTGCCAGCAGCCGAGGCGACGCCTCTGGAAACACCATATATTTT.

The sample holds one count of this clone. The chain joins TRBV3-1 (or the pseudogene TRBV3-2) to TRBJ2-3; D might be TRBD1 (6 bases). The CDR3 sequence is 19 residues long. V gave up 4 bases and J gave up 1 base, with 24 bases separating them. CDR1 is LGHDT, CDR2 YNNKEL, per germline (reference sequence). CDR3 coding DNA: TGTGCCAGCAGCCGGGAGAAGCGGACAGTCCTTGAAGGCACAGATACGCAGTATTTT. Its protein product is CASSREKRTVLEGTDTQYF.

This clone turned up a few times. The chain carries TRBV7-9 and TRBJ2-4; 7 nucleotides line up with TRBD2. Unmatched junction bases numbered 7, after V lost 5 bases and J lost 0 bases. Germline V gives CDR1 SEHNR, CDR2 FQNEAQ (reference sequence). CDR3 size: 16 residues. In nucleotides, the CDR3 is TGTGCCAGCAGCCTAGGAGCGGGGATAGCCAAAAACATTCAGTACTTC. Its protein product is CASSLGAGIAKNIQYF.

This chain links TRBV27 with TRBJ2-3; D gene unclear. V lost 4 bases and J 2 bases, leaving 10 bases between the germline ends. The CDR3 loop spans 14 amino acids. Per germline, CDR1 MNHEY and CDR2 SMNVEV (reference sequence). The chain's CDR3 is CASSYGGSTDTQYF. DNA of the CDR3: TGTGCCAGCAGTTACGGCGGATCCACAGATACGCAGTATTTT.

The chain combines TRBV6-5 with TRBJ1-2; TRBD1 is a possible D gene (5 bases). Germline CDR1 MNHEY, CDR2 SVGAGI. This CDR3 is built from 13 residues. The V end lost 6 bases, the J end lost 2 bases, and 10 bases lay between the germline ends. The CDR3 loop is CASRVTVNYGYTF. The CDR3 region has the DNA TGTGCCAGCAGGGTGACAGTAAACTATGGCTACACCTTC.

This clone has only a few counts. This sequence joins TRBV7-2 and TRBJ1-4; TRBD1 matches 9 bases. The CDR3 runs 13 residues. Germline assignment: CDR1 SGHTA and CDR2 FQGNSA. Trimming at V came to 4 bases and at J to 11 bases, leaving 5 bases not matched to a gene. CDR3 sequence: CASSSDRGYKLFF. DNA of the CDR3: TGTGCCAGCAGCTCGGACAGGGGATACAAACTGTTTTTT.

The chain employs TRBV3-1 (or the pseudogene TRBV3-2) and TRBJ1-6; D gene unclear. Trimming shortened V by 4 bases and J by 5 bases, and 12 bases separated the two germline ends. The V gene's germline CDR1 is LGHDT and CDR2 YNNKEL (reference sequence). The CDR3 runs to 15 residues. The CDR3 coding sequence is TGTGCCAGCAGCCTCAGCGCAGCAGATAATTCACCCCTCCACTTT. It translates to CASSLSAADNSPLHF.

Comment on this clone: Different DNA sequences within this sample yield the same CDR3. This rearrangement joins TRBV4-1 to TRBJ2-3; possible D gene TRBD1, 6 bases. The CDR3 loop spans 16 amino acids. The germline V gene encodes CDR1 MGHRA and CDR2 YSYEKL. V lost 1 base and J lost 0, with 11 bases in between. The CDR3 region has the DNA TGCGCCAGCAGCCAAGGGGACACCCGCAGCACAGATACGCAGTATTTT. Amino acids: CASSQGDTRSTDTQYF.

The genes are TRBV6-5 and TRBJ1-1; D perhaps matches TRBD1 (6 bases). Germline CDR1 reads MNHEY; CDR2 reads SVGAGI. The V end lost 6 bases, the J end lost 1 base, and 12 bases lay between the germline ends. CDR3 length: 14 residues. The CDR3 protein is CASRETGPNTEAFF. The CDR3 coding sequence is TGTGCCAGCAGGGAGACAGGACCGAACACTGAAGCTTTCTTT.

This chain connects TRBV5-5 to TRBJ1-1; D not certain. V was clipped by 5 bases and J by 4 bases, with 9 bases between them. The germline V gene encodes CDR1 SGHKS and CDR2 YYEKEE (reference sequence). The CDR3 has 12 residues. CDR3 loop: CASSTTSTEAFF. CDR3 DNA sequence: TGTGCCAGCAGTACTACGAGCACTGAAGCTTTCTTT.

The gene calls are TRBV27 and TRBJ1-1; perhaps TRBD1 as D (6 bases). V was pared by 2 bases and J by 1 base, with 11 bases between. Germline V gives CDR1 MNHEY, CDR2 SMNVEV (reference sequence). The CDR3 extends over 15 amino acids. This CDR3 reads CASSLNGQRNTEAFF. The CDR3 region has the DNA TGTGCCAGCAGTTTAAACGGACAGAGGAACACTGAAGCTTTCTTT.

This clone was seen only once. This sequence joins TRBV7-9 and TRBJ2-5; TRBD2 agrees at 7 bases. Trimming removed 1 base from V and 5 bases from J; junction bases left unmatched: 7. The length of the CDR3 is 15 residues. The germline gives CDR1 SEHNR, CDR2 FQNEAQ (reference sequence). CDR3 bases: TGTGCCAGCAGCTTAGGGACTAGGAATTATGAGACCCAGTACTTC. Its protein is CASSLGTRNYETQYF.

In this sample, this clone turned up once. The V gene is TRBV6-6, the J gene TRBJ1-1; 9 bases agree with TRBD1. V shed 7 bases, J shed 3 bases, and the junction held 15 bases outside the gene matches. The CDR3 is 17 residues long. The germline CDR1 and CDR2 sequences are MNHNY and SVGAGI (reference sequence). The CDR3 is CASIRHGTGNGYTEAFF. The CDR3 nucleotides are TGTGCCAGCATTCGACACGGGACAGGGAATGGGTACACTGAAGCTTTCTTT.

The genes are TRBV30 and TRBJ2-3, with no clear D. This CDR3 contains 14 residues. Trimming took off 4 bases at V and 6 bases at J, with 17 bases between the two ends. In germline, CDR1 is GTSNPN, CDR2 SVGIG (reference sequence). CDR3 nucleotides: TGTGCCTGGAATATCAGAGCAACAGACGATACGCAGTATTTT. It is translated as CAWNIRATDDTQYF.

CDR3 DNA sequence: TGCGCCAGCTCCCGGACTAGCGGGGGGCAAGAGACCCAGTACTTC. It yields the protein CASSRTSGGQETQYF. The rearrangement joins TRBV5-1 to TRBJ2-5; 14 nucleotides line up with TRBD2. CDR3 length: 15 residues. The junction had 4 bases not matched to a gene; V was cut back by 7 bases and J by 2 bases. Germline values: CDR1 SGHRS, CDR2 YFSETQ.

The rearrangement uses TRBV27 and TRBJ1-3, with D unresolved. Deletions cut 3 bases from V and 0 bases from J, with 9 bases between. Germline V gene lookup returns CDR1 MNHEY and CDR2 SMNVEV (reference sequence). CDR3 length: 15 residues. The CDR3 coding sequence is TGTGCCAGCAGTTTGCGGGGTTTCTCTGGAAACACCATATATTTT. Translation gives CASSLRGFSGNTIYF.

For this clone: This sample includes further DNA sequences coding for the same CDR3. The chain couples TRBV3-1 (or the pseudogene TRBV3-2) to TRBJ1-5; possibly TRBD1 for D (6 bases). Germline assignment: CDR1 LGHDT and CDR2 YNNKEL (reference sequence). Trimming stripped 1 base from V and 2 bases from J, with 6 bases between. The length of the CDR3 is 14 residues. The CDR3 sequence: CASSQAGGNQPQHF. The CDR3 DNA follows: TGTGCCAGCAGCCAAGCAGGGGGCAATCAGCCCCAGCATTTT.

The rearrangement uses TRBV27 and TRBJ1-6; D is uncertain. Germline CDR1 is MNHEY and CDR2 is SMNVEV (reference sequence). This CDR3 region has 16 residues. V lost 5 bases and J 6 bases, leaving 17 bases between the germline ends. The CDR3 DNA follows: TGTGCCAGCAGTCTAAACGCGGGCGTCAGTAATTCACCCCTCCACTTT. Translated, it gives CASSLNAGVSNSPLHF.

The gene calls are TRBV19 and TRBJ2-3; D might be TRBD1 (6 bases). This CDR3 comprises 14 residues. Germline V gene lookup returns CDR1 LNHDA and CDR2 SQIVND (reference sequence). The V and J ends lost 6 bases and 1 base respectively, with 11 bases between them. CDR3 loop: CASSHRVGTDTQYF. Here the CDR3 DNA reads TGTGCCAGTAGCCACAGGGTTGGCACAGATACGCAGTATTTT.

CDR3 loop: CASSFGIDRGTEAFF. The CDR3 region has the DNA TGTGCCAGCAGCTTTGGCATCGACAGGGGCACTGAAGCTTTCTTT. The chain links TRBV5-8 to TRBJ1-1; 8 positions agree with TRBD1. The V and J ends lost 2 bases and 4 bases, in that order; junction bases with no gene match: 7. Germline values: CDR1 SGHTS, CDR2 YDEGEE. CDR3 size: 15 residues. Together with reference TRBV5-8 and TRBJ1-1, the CDR3 gives the full variable domain: EAGVTQSPTHLIKTRGQQATLRCSPISGHTSVYWYQQALGLGLQFLLWYDEGEERNRGNFPPRFSGRQFPNYSSELNVNALELEDSALYLCASSFGIDRGTEAFFGQGTRLTVV.

The rearrangement links TRBV14 to TRBJ1-2, with D possibly matching TRBD1 (5 bases). CDR3 length: 15 residues. V lost 0 bases and J lost 8, with 16 bases in between. Germline CDR1 SGHDN, CDR2 FVKESK. This CDR3 reads CASSQDLTAGRGYTF. The CDR3 DNA sequence: TGTGCCAGCAGCCAAGATTTGACGGCAGGGCGAGGCTACACCTTC.

The rearrangement links TRBV10-3 to TRBJ2-7, with D possibly matching TRBD2 (5 bases). Per germline, CDR1 ENHRY and CDR2 SYGVKD. This CDR3 has 14 residues. The V end lost 1 base, the J end lost 4 bases, and 11 bases lay between the germline ends. The CDR3 loop reads CAISELRTGYEQYF. The CDR3 coding sequence is TGTGCCATCAGTGAGTTAAGGACGGGGTACGAGCAGTACTTC.

This clone was seen only once. J is TRBJ2-1 and V is TRBV25-1, with 7 bases fitting TRBD1. The V segment lost 9 bases and the J segment 6 bases; nucleotides outside the gene matches: 8. In germline, CDR1 is MGHDK, CDR2 SYGVNS. CDR3 length: 13 amino acids. The CDR3 DNA reads as TGTGCCAGTGGGGTAGACAGGGTCAATGAGCAGTTCTTC. Its translation: CASGVDRVNEQFF.

As for this clone: A junction boundary mismatches the germline segment, possibly from a read error. The chain employs TRBV7-7 and TRBJ2-2, with D possibly matching TRBD2 (6 bases). CDR1 and CDR2 (germline): SSHAT, FNYEAQ (reference sequence). The CDR3 length is 17 residues. CDR3 bases: TGTGCTAGCAGCCCTAACCCACCGGGACTCAACACCGGGGAGCTGTTTTTT. Encoded protein: CASSPNPPGLNTGELFF.

This clone is a singleton in its sample. In DNA form, the CDR3 reads TGCGCCAGCAGCCAAGATGCCTCCGGGACTAGCTTCTACGAGCAGTACTTC. Translation gives CASSQDASGTSFYEQYF. The chain joins TRBV4-1 to TRBJ2-7, with 9 positions matching TRBD2. V trimming: 0 bases; J trimming: 3 bases; junction bases outside the gene matches: 9. The CDR3 has 17 residues. Germline-derived CDR1 and CDR2 are MGHRA and YSYEKL.

Turning to this clone: Within the sample, other DNA sequences also encode this same CDR3. The rearrangement links TRBV3-1 (or the pseudogene TRBV3-2) to TRBJ2-7; the D gene is possibly TRBD2 (5 bases). Germline V gene data show CDR1 as LGHDT and CDR2 as YNNKEL (reference sequence). The V gene lost 6 bases and the J gene lost 0 bases, with 12 bases spanning the gap. This CDR3 is built from 14 residues. Here the CDR3 reads CASSLSGGSYEQYF. As DNA, the CDR3 is TGTGCCAGCAGTCTCAGCGGCGGCTCCTACGAGCAGTACTTC.

The J gene is TRBJ2-1, the V gene TRBV5-4; 9 nucleotides match TRBD1. The J segment lost 4 bases and the V segment lost 3 bases, leaving 5 bases of the junction unmatched. This CDR3 spans 15 amino acids. Germline-derived CDR1 and CDR2 are SGHNT and YYREEE (reference sequence). CDR3 region: CASSSDRGRYNEQFF. In nucleotides, the CDR3 is TGTGCCAGCAGCTCGGACAGGGGAAGGTACAATGAGCAGTTCTTC.

The chain links TRBV6-5 to TRBJ1-4; D might be TRBD1 (5 bases). The CDR3 covers 15 residues. Trimming pared 0 bases from V and 0 bases from J, leaving 5 bases between. The germline gives CDR1 MNHEY, CDR2 SVGAGI. CDR3 residues: CASSYSGPTNEKLFF. The CDR3 DNA is TGTGCCAGCAGTTACTCGGGGCCAACTAATGAAAAACTGTTTTTT.